Below are 27 T cell receptor beta chains sequenced from a single sample in a study of sequential checkpoint blockade in melanoma (dated by TCRdb to about 2019). The treatment or condition label, read with the paper, signifies: randomized to nivolumab then ipilimumab (arm A) or the reverse (arm B). Library preparation employed the immunoSEQ multiplex PCR assay. Drawn from immuneACCESS, this table holds only the in-frame rearrangements with V and J called that TCRdb kept. Clones are partly lost; checked studies trace under half to an unresolved V gene and leave the rest unexplained. The sample contains more than 8,500 clones, 20% to 25% of them found a single time. Roughly 10% of the sample belongs to the ten largest clones. Source: tumor tissue (inferred from file names), taken from a patient given nivolumab and ipilimumab in sequence. The receptors were sampled from a human donor with melanoma.

The CDR3 DNA reads TGTGCCAGCAGCCCGGTTGGGCTTGGTGGCTACACCTTC. As protein: CASSPVGLGGYTF. V and J are TRBV7-2 and TRBJ1-2; D is unresolved. The CDR3 consists of 13 residues. V gave up 5 bases and J gave up 7 bases, with 14 bases separating them. The germline V gene encodes CDR1 SGHTA and CDR2 FQGNSA.

The chain employs TRBV25-1 and TRBJ2-7; D is tentatively TRBD1 or TRBD2 (6 bases each). V was pared by 2 bases and J by 2 bases, with 7 bases between. In germline, CDR1 is MGHDK, CDR2 SYGVNS. The CDR3 length is 13 residues. Here the CDR3 reads CASSEGGPYEQYF. The CDR3 DNA reads as TGTGCCAGCAGTGAAGGGGGGCCCTACGAGCAGTACTTC.

This clone is termed medium-sized (0.01 to 0.1%). J is TRBJ2-5 and V is TRBV11-3, with 9 bases aligning to TRBD1. The CDR3 has 15 amino acids. V shed 2 bases and J 3 bases; nucleotides not matched to a gene: 4. The germline gives CDR1 SGHNT, CDR2 YENEEA. Here the CDR3 reads CASSLRRTGEETQYF. DNA for the CDR3: TGTGCCAGCAGCTTAAGACGGACAGGGGAAGAGACCCAGTACTTC.

The CDR3 reads CASSSPRTGDNYGYTF. CDR3 coding DNA: TGTGCCAGTAGCTCTCCGAGGACAGGAGATAACTATGGCTACACCTTC. The J gene is TRBJ1-2, the V gene TRBV19; 7 bases agree with TRBD1. The V segment lost 6 bases and the J segment 1 base; nucleotides outside the gene matches: 11. This CDR3 region has 16 residues. From germline, CDR1 is LNHDA and CDR2 SQIVND (reference sequence). The variable domain in full, with the rest retrieved from reference TRBV19 and TRBJ1-2, is DGGITQSPKYLFRKEGQNVTLSCEQNLNHDAMYWYRQDPGQGLRLIYYSQIVNDFQKGDIAEGYSVSREKKESFPLTVTSAQKNPTAFYLCASSSPRTGDNYGYTFGSGTRLTVV.

This clone was seen more than once but under ten times. V usage is TRBV23-1 and J usage is TRBJ1-5; D unresolved. TRBV23-1 is noted as an ORF with a role that remains uncertain. This CDR3 is 13 amino acids long. V lost 6 bases to trimming and J lost 5 bases, with 11 bases between them. This chain's CDR3 is CASSLLRDQPQHF. DNA of the CDR3: TGCGCCAGCAGCTTGCTACGCGATCAGCCCCAGCATTTT.

This clone occurred a few times. The chain couples TRBV28 to TRBJ1-1; weak D call: TRBD1 (5 bases). V lost 3 bases to trimming and J lost 5 bases, with 13 bases between them. The CDR3 loop spans 14 amino acids. CDR1 MDHEN and CDR2 SYDVKM come from the germline V gene. CDR3 in DNA: TGTGCCAGCAGTTTTGAGTCAGGGAGAACTGAAGCTTTCTTT. This translates into CASSFESGRTEAFF. Using reference TRBV28 and TRBJ1-1 for the parts outside the CDR3, the full variable domain is DVKVTQSSRYLVKRTGEKVFLECVQDMDHENMFWYRQDPGLGLRLIYFSYDVKMKEKGDIPEGYSVSREKKERFSLILESASTNQTSMYLCASSFESGRTEAFFGQGTRLTVV.

The chain recombines TRBV11-3 with TRBJ2-1; TRBD2 aligns across 13 bases. Germline CDR1 reads SGHNT; CDR2 reads YENEEA. This CDR3 spans 15 amino acids. V was pared by 3 bases and J by 8 bases, with 4 bases of the junction left unmatched. CDR3 loop: CASSLRTSGGDEQFF. The CDR3 coding sequence is TGTGCCAGCAGCTTGAGGACTAGCGGGGGAGATGAGCAGTTCTTC.

This clone has just a few counts. The chain links TRBV7-2 to TRBJ1-1; D gene unclear. Trimming took 5 bases from V and 3 from J, leaving 10 bases between them. Looked up from germline, CDR1 is SGHTA and CDR2 is FQGNSA. The CDR3 extends over 13 amino acids. This CDR3 is CASSDRWYTEAFF. The CDR3 region has the DNA TGTGCCAGCAGCGACCGATGGTACACTGAAGCTTTCTTT.

Relative to its sample, this clone is medium-sized (0.01 to 0.1%). This sequence joins TRBV11-3 and TRBJ2-1, with 9 bases aligning to TRBD2. J was trimmed by 0 bases and V by 1 base; bases with no gene match: 7. This CDR3 is 18 amino acids long. CDR1 is SGHNT, CDR2 YENEEA, per germline. This CDR3 is CASSLVFGSGGSYNEQFF. The CDR3 nucleotides read TGTGCCAGCAGCTTAGTTTTTGGTAGCGGGGGCTCCTACAATGAGCAGTTCTTC.

This clone was picked up a small number of times. The chain is built from TRBV5-5 and TRBJ2-3; D is uncertain. The CDR3 totals 15 residues. Germline-derived CDR1 and CDR2 are SGHKS and YYEKEE (reference sequence). V was shortened by 4 bases and J by 0 bases, with 12 bases between the two germline ends. The CDR3 coding sequence is TGTGCCAGCAGCCCGGAGAGGATTAGCACAGATACGCAGTATTTT. The encoded protein is CASSPERISTDTQYF.

By frequency in the sample, this clone is medium-sized (0.01 to 0.1%). The chain couples TRBV11-3 to TRBJ1-5; D unclear. CDR1 SGHNT and CDR2 YENEEA come from the germline V gene. V was clipped by 5 bases and J by 7 bases, with 15 bases between them. The CDR3 is 14 amino acids. The CDR3 DNA reads as TGTGCCAGCAGCGGGCTAGGGTCCGGGCAGCCCCAGCATTTT. This encodes CASSGLGSGQPQHF.

The V gene is TRBV5-1, the J gene TRBJ1-6, with TRBD1 as a possible D gene (5 bases). Trimming removed 4 bases at V and 5 bases at J, with 10 bases between. Germline V gene lookup returns CDR1 SGHRS and CDR2 YFSETQ. The CDR3 is made up of 14 amino acids. The CDR3 is CASSRQRNNSPLHF. CDR3 in DNA: TGCGCCAGCAGCCGACAGAGAAATAATTCACCCCTCCACTTT.

This chain links TRBV7-1 with TRBJ1-4, with D uncertain. TRBV7-1 is treated as an ORF (open reading frame) with a function not yet certain. The CDR3 has 13 amino acids. The V and J ends lost 4 bases and 4 bases respectively, with 7 bases between them. CDR3 nucleotides: TGTGCCAGCAGCTTAGCCAGTAATGAAAAACTGTTTTTT. Its translation: CASSLASNEKLFF.

This clone was counted only a few times. This chain connects TRBV6-8 to TRBJ2-2; D is ambiguous. Per germline, CDR1 MNHGY and CDR2 SAAAGT. Trimming left V 5 bases short and J 1 base short, with 8 bases between. The CDR3 runs to 14 residues. This chain's CDR3 is CASSQSVNTGELFF. The CDR3 coding sequence is TGTGCCAGCAGTCAAAGTGTGAACACCGGGGAGCTGTTTTTT.

This clone was picked up one time. The J gene is TRBJ2-5, the V gene TRBV18; D remains unclear. Trimming removed 1 base from V and 2 bases from J, with 2 bases in between. The CDR3 covers 12 residues. CDR1 KGHSH and CDR2 LQKENI come from the germline V gene. The CDR3 bases are TGTGCCAGCTCACCACAACAAGAGACCCAGTACTTC. Encoded protein: CASSPQQETQYF. The complete variable domain, with remaining parts taken from reference TRBV18 and TRBJ2-5, reads NAGVMQNPRHLVRRRGQEARLRCSPMKGHSHVYWYRQLPEEGLKFMVYLQKENIIDESGMPKERFSAEFPKEGPSILRIQQVVRGDSAAYFCASSPQQETQYFGPGTRLLVL.

J is TRBJ2-1 and V is TRBV11-3, with 7 bases that match TRBD2. CDR1 is SGHNT and CDR2 is YENEEA in the germline V gene. The trim removed 6 bases at V and 1 base at J, leaving 6 bases unmatched. The CDR3 is made up of 15 amino acids. CDR3 DNA: TGTGCCAGCAGAACGGCTAGCGGATCCTACAATGAGCAGTTCTTC. It codes for CASRTASGSYNEQFF.

Sample share makes this clone medium-sized. This chain uses TRBV11-3 with TRBJ1-4; D unclear. This CDR3 is built from 14 residues. Germline CDR1 SGHNT, CDR2 YENEEA. The V end lost 3 bases, the J end lost 4 bases, and 9 bases lay between the germline ends. As DNA, the CDR3 is TGTGCCAGCAGCTTGGGAGGGATTAATGAAAAACTGTTTTTT. Translated, it gives CASSLGGINEKLFF. The full variable domain, in which reference TRBV11-3 and TRBJ1-4 provide the parts outside the CDR3, is EAGVVQSPRYKIIEKKQPVAFWCNPISGHNTLYWYLQNLGQGPELLIRYENEEAVDDSQLPKDRFSAERLKGVDSTLKIQPAELGDSAVYLCASSLGGINEKLFFGSGTQLSVL.

The V and J genes are TRBV4-1 and TRBJ1-2, with 12 positions matching TRBD1. J lost 4 bases, V lost 1 base, and 7 bases had no gene match. CDR3 size: 17 residues. The germline gives CDR1 MGHRA, CDR2 YSYEKL. CDR3 sequence: CASSQGTGTGGTYGYTF. In DNA form, the CDR3 reads TGCGCCAGCAGCCAAGGGACCGGGACAGGGGGCACCTATGGCTACACCTTC.

CDR3: CAWIGTGTNYGYTF. The CDR3 DNA reads TGTGCCTGGATCGGGACAGGTACTAACTATGGCTACACCTTC. V and J are TRBV30 and TRBJ1-2, with TRBD1 matching 8 bases. The J segment lost 0 bases and the V segment lost 4 bases, leaving 4 bases of the junction unmatched. This CDR3 comprises 14 residues. Germline values: CDR1 GTSNPN, CDR2 SVGIG (reference sequence).

This clone qualifies as medium-sized. The rearrangement links TRBV10-2 to TRBJ2-1; D remains ambiguous. The CDR3 covers 12 residues. CDR1 is WSHSY and CDR2 is SAAADI in the germline V gene. The germline V and J ends were trimmed by 0 bases and 14 bases, with 11 bases remaining between them. CDR3: CASSESGSREFF. CDR3 in DNA: TGCGCCAGCAGTGAGTCGGGCAGCCGAGAGTTCTTC.

The V call is TRBV19, the J call TRBJ2-1, with 10 bases that match TRBD2. The CDR3 extends over 13 amino acids. Trimming took 8 bases from V and 9 from J; bases not matched to a gene: 7. Germline V gene lookup returns CDR1 LNHDA and CDR2 SQIVND (reference sequence). The CDR3 sequence: CASQRGGLLEQFF. In DNA, the CDR3 is TGTGCCAGTCAGCGGGGGGGCCTCCTTGAGCAGTTCTTC.

This clone rates as medium-sized. The CDR3 DNA is TGTGCCAGCGGAGGACGGGGGTATAATTCACCCCTCCACTTT. It encodes CASGGRGYNSPLHF. The chain employs TRBV12-5 and TRBJ1-6; TRBD1 might be the D (5 bases). In germline, CDR1 is LGHNT, CDR2 FRNRAP. This CDR3 is built from 14 residues.

To note about this clone: The junction departs from germline at one end; a sequencing error may be responsible. The genes are TRBV11-1 and TRBJ2-1, with D possibly being TRBD1 or TRBD2 (6 bases each). The CDR3 extends over 17 amino acids. Germline assignment: CDR1 SGHAT and CDR2 FQDESV (reference sequence). The CDR3 DNA is TGTGCCAGAAGCTGCGCGGCGGGGACAAAAACCTACAATGAGCAGTTCTTC. Translation gives CARSCAAGTKTYNEQFF.

This clone has just a few counts. CDR3 in amino acids: CASRTGVNTGELFF. The DNA of the CDR3 is TGTGCCAGCAGGACAGGGGTGAACACCGGGGAGCTGTTTTTT. The V call is TRBV6-8, the J call TRBJ2-2, with TRBD1 identical over 8 bases. This CDR3 contains 14 residues. V lost 6 bases, J lost 1 base, and 1 base stayed unmatched. Germline CDR1 reads MNHGY; CDR2 reads SAAAGT.

This clone was found a few times. This chain uses TRBV7-1 with TRBJ1-1; TRBD1 might be the D (6 bases). TRBV7-1 is sorted into the ORF group, with uncertain function. This CDR3 has 13 residues. The V gene lost 4 bases and the J gene lost 6 bases, with 12 bases spanning the gap. The CDR3 DNA is TGTGCCAGCAGCTTAGGACAGATACCTGAAGCTTTCTTT. Its translation is CASSLGQIPEAFF.

This clone was counted a few times. The gene calls are TRBV1 and TRBJ1-1. TRBV1 is shown as a pseudogene. This CDR3 spans 12 amino acids. In nucleotides, the CDR3 is TGCGCCAGCAGCTTGGAGAACACTGAAGCTTTCTTT. Protein sequence: CASSLENTEAFF.

In this sample, this clone turned up many times. This rearrangement joins TRBV6-8 to TRBJ1-2; D not certain. CDR1 and CDR2 (germline): MNHGY, SAAAGT. CDR3 length: 14 amino acids. The V and J ends lost 6 bases and 7 bases respectively, with 18 bases between them. Here the CDR3 reads CASRASGEEAGYTF. CDR3 nucleotide sequence: TGTGCCAGCAGAGCTTCCGGGGAGGAGGCTGGCTACACCTTC.